These 19 T cell receptor beta chains were sequenced from one sample in a study of T cells after yellow fever vaccination. MiXCR, run by TCRdb on the 5' RACE reads, gives a single entry per CDR3 protein. The sample holds about 340,000 distinct CDR3 sequences, 7.5% to 9% seen once. Sequenced material: PBMCs, taken on the day of the first yellow fever vaccination. The receptors here all came from a man in his late teens or twenties who received the YFV17D yellow fever vaccine.

The chain carries TRBV19 and TRBJ1-6; D is possibly TRBD1 (5 bases). CDR1 is LNHDA and CDR2 is SQIVND in the germline V gene (reference sequence). The V and J ends lost 3 bases and 7 bases respectively, with 16 bases between them. The CDR3 totals 16 residues. The DNA of the CDR3 is TGTGCCAGTAGTATTTGGGCCAGGGCGACGAATTCACCCCTCCACTTT. Translated: CASSIWARATNSPLHF.

This clonotype was recorded many times. This rearrangement joins TRBV29-1 to TRBJ1-4; tentatively, D is TRBD1 (5 bases). The germline V and J ends were trimmed by 5 bases and 7 bases, with 11 bases remaining between them. Germline lookup yields CDR1 SQVTM and CDR2 ANQGSEA. The CDR3 has 12 residues. The CDR3 here is CSVRGRGEKLFF. The CDR3 region has the DNA TGCAGCGTTCGGGGAAGGGGTGAAAAACTGTTTTTT.

The V gene is TRBV7-9, the J gene TRBJ1-2; 8 bases match TRBD1. The CDR3 is 13 amino acids. CDR1 is SEHNR and CDR2 is FQNEAQ in the germline V gene (reference sequence). V lost 2 bases, J lost 7 bases, and 3 bases stayed unmatched. CDR3 residues: CASSLQGAGGYTF. The CDR3 DNA reads TGTGCCAGCAGCTTACAGGGGGCCGGTGGCTACACCTTC.

The table lists this clonotype with a few counts. The chain recombines TRBV5-1 with TRBJ2-6, with D unclear. Germline loops: CDR1 SGHRS, CDR2 YFSETQ. Trimming shortened V by 0 bases and J by 0 bases, and 4 bases separated the two germline ends. This CDR3 region has 15 residues. Here the CDR3 DNA reads TGCGCCAGCAGCTTGGTGGCCTCTGGGGCCAACGTCCTGACTTTC. Amino acids: CASSLVASGANVLTF.

This clonotype was detected a few times. The V and J genes are TRBV29-1 and TRBJ2-1; 12 bases match TRBD2. V was clipped by 7 bases and J by 3 bases; unmatched bases: 4. The CDR3 covers 14 residues. Germline V CDR1 and CDR2: SQVTM, ANQGSEA. The CDR3 bases are TGCAGCGCCCAGACTAGCGGGGGCTACAATGAGCAGTTCTTC. Amino acids: CSAQTSGGYNEQFF.

The chain employs TRBV7-9 and TRBJ1-2; the D is unclear. The CDR3 contains 13 residues. V was cut by 5 bases and J by 8 bases, with 15 bases left in between. Looked up from germline, CDR1 is SEHNR and CDR2 is FQNEAQ (reference sequence). The CDR3 here is CASSQPIGGGYTF. The CDR3, as DNA: TGTGCCAGCAGCCAACCGATAGGAGGCGGCTACACCTTC.

V gene TRBV25-1 combines with J gene TRBJ1-5, with TRBD1 matching over 7 bases. This CDR3 is built from 14 residues. Germline-derived CDR1 and CDR2 are MGHDK and SYGVNS. J lost 7 bases, V lost 2 bases, and 5 bases had no gene match. CDR3 residues: CASSEGQVLQPQHF. The CDR3, as DNA: TGTGCCAGCAGTGAAGGACAGGTTCTACAGCCCCAGCATTTT.

The chain combines TRBV23-1 with TRBJ2-1; 12 bases fit TRBD1. TRBV23-1 is placed among ORFs of uncertain function. This CDR3 contains 16 residues. The V segment lost 4 bases and the J segment 8 bases; nucleotides outside the gene matches: 9. As DNA, the CDR3 is TGCGCCAGCAGTCTGGGGGACAGGGGGCGTCTTTATGAGCAGTTCTTC. Its protein product is CASSLGDRGRLYEQFF.

This clonotype was observed a handful of times. The rearrangement uses TRBV10-3 and TRBJ2-1; 16 nucleotides align to TRBD2. With V trimmed by 10 bases and J by 8 bases, 17 bases remained unmatched. CDR1 and CDR2 from the germline V gene are ENHRY and SYGVKD. The CDR3 has 18 residues. CDR3 coding DNA: TGTGCCACCAAACCGGGACTAGCGGGGGGGCAGGGGCCAGATGAGCAGTTCTTC. As protein: CATKPGLAGGQGPDEQFF.

Only a few counts were recorded for this clonotype. The chain uses TRBV5-1 and TRBJ2-7; perhaps TRBD2 as D (5 bases). V was clipped by 2 bases and J by 5 bases, with 17 bases between them. CDR1 and CDR2 (germline): SGHRS, YFSETQ. The CDR3 covers 15 residues. CDR3 bases: TGCGCCAGCAGCTTAAGAGGGTCCCAAAGTGACGAGCAGTACTTC. Translated: CASSLRGSQSDEQYF.

This chain connects TRBV4-1 to TRBJ1-6; perhaps TRBD1 as D (5 bases). Germline V gene sequence: CDR1 MGHRA, CDR2 YSYEKL. Trimming took 4 bases from V and 8 from J, leaving 15 bases between them. This CDR3 comprises 15 residues. The CDR3 is CASSLGTVTYSPLHF. The CDR3 DNA reads TGCGCCAGCAGCCTCGGGACGGTGACATATTCACCCCTCCACTTT.

This chain uses TRBV9 with TRBJ2-1, with 8 bases that match TRBD1. V lost 4 bases to trimming and J lost 4 bases; unmatched junction nucleotides: 10. The V gene's germline CDR1 is SGDLS and CDR2 YYNGEE. This CDR3 is built from 16 residues. The CDR3 protein is CASSPQGAEPYNEQFF. In DNA form, the CDR3 reads TGTGCCAGCAGCCCTCAGGGGGCCGAGCCTTACAATGAGCAGTTCTTC.

Ten or more counts support this clonotype. The gene calls are TRBV5-1 and TRBJ2-3; 7 bases line up with TRBD2. V dropped 1 base and J dropped 5; count of bases not matched to a gene: 10. Germline lookup yields CDR1 SGHRS and CDR2 YFSETQ. This CDR3 contains 16 residues. The CDR3 DNA reads TGCGCCAGCAGCTTGAGCAGGACTAGGGCGGGAGATACGCAGTATTTT. Encoded protein: CASSLSRTRAGDTQYF.

The chain uses TRBV7-6 and TRBJ1-2; 9 bases agree with TRBD1. This CDR3 region has 14 residues. In germline, CDR1 is SGHVS, CDR2 FNYEAQ. After removal of 8 bases from V and 0 bases from J, the junction contained 4 bases not matched to a gene. For the CDR3, the DNA is TGTGCCAGCGAAACAGGGGGCACTAACTATGGCTACACCTTC. Encoded protein: CASETGGTNYGYTF. The full variable domain, completed using reference TRBV7-6 and TRBJ1-2, is GAGVSQSPRYKVTKRGQDVALRCDPISGHVSLYWYRQALGQGPEFLTYFNYEAQQDKSGLPNDRFSAERPEGSISTLTIQRTEQRDSAMYRCASETGGTNYGYTFGSGTRLTVV.

J is TRBJ2-5 and V is TRBV12-3 or TRBV12-4; D not resolved. The CDR3 loop spans 14 amino acids. V was cut by 2 bases and J by 5 bases, with 12 bases left in between. The CDR3 reads CASSLWGSGETQYF. DNA for the CDR3: TGTGCCAGCAGTTTATGGGGTTCTGGGGAGACCCAGTACTTC.

V usage is TRBV20-1 and J usage is TRBJ1-2; D unclear. V lost 6 bases and J lost 3, with 14 bases in between. In germline, CDR1 is DFQATT, CDR2 SNEGSKA (reference sequence). The CDR3 is made up of 13 amino acids. DNA for the CDR3: TGCAGTGCCCCGTTGAAGGTTGACTATGGCTACACCTTC. This codes for CSAPLKVDYGYTF.

This clonotype has at least ten counts. V is TRBV7-2 and J is TRBJ2-1; tentatively, D is TRBD1 (6 bases). This CDR3 comprises 15 residues. Germline V gives CDR1 SGHTA, CDR2 FQGNSA. The V end lost 0 bases, the J end lost 5 bases, and 11 bases lay between the germline ends. Here the CDR3 DNA reads TGTGCCAGCAGCTTAGCGTGGTCAGGGGACAATGAGCAGTTCTTC. Translating gives CASSLAWSGDNEQFF.

This clonotype showed up many times. The J gene is TRBJ1-1, the V gene TRBV6-5; D uncertain. V lost 2 bases and J 5 bases, leaving 12 bases between the germline ends. CDR1 MNHEY and CDR2 SVGAGI come from the germline V gene. The length of the CDR3 is 14 residues. CDR3 nucleotides: TGTGCCAGCAGTTACCGGTATGAAGGGACTGAAGCTTTCTTT. Translation: CASSYRYEGTEAFF.

This clonotype was observed many times. The rearrangement uses TRBV20-1 and TRBJ2-1; a weak D match, TRBD2 (6 bases). Trimming stripped 0 bases from V and 4 bases from J, with 16 bases between. The CDR3 length is 16 residues. Germline CDR1 reads DFQATT; CDR2 reads SNEGSKA (reference sequence). The CDR3 loop is CSARDYKRATYNEQFF. In DNA, the CDR3 is TGCAGTGCTAGAGATTATAAGCGGGCTACTTACAATGAGCAGTTCTTC.